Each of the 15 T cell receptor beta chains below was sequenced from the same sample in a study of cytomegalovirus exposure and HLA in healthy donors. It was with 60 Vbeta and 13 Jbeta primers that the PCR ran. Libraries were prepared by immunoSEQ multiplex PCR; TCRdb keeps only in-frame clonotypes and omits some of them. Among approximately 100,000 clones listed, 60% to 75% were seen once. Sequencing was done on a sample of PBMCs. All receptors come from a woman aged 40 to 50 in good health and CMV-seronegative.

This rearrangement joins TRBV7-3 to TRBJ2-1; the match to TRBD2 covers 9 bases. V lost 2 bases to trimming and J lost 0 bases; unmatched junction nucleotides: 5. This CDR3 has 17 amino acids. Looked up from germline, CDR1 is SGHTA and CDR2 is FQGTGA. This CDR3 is CASSLRAGGGSYNEQFF. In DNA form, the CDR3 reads TGTGCCAGCAGCTTACGGGCGGGAGGGGGCTCCTACAATGAGCAGTTCTTC.

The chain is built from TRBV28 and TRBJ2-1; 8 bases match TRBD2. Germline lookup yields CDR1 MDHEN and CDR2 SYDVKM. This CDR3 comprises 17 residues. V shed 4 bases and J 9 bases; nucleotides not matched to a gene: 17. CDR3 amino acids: CASSSTGGGFILFEQFF. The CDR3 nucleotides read TGTGCCAGCAGTTCAACGGGAGGGGGATTTATTTTGTTTGAGCAGTTCTTC. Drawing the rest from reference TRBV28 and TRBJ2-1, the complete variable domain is DVKVTQSSRYLVKRTGEKVFLECVQDMDHENMFWYRQDPGLGLRLIYFSYDVKMKEKGDIPEGYSVSREKKERFSLILESASTNQTSMYLCASSSTGGGFILFEQFFGPGTRLTVL.

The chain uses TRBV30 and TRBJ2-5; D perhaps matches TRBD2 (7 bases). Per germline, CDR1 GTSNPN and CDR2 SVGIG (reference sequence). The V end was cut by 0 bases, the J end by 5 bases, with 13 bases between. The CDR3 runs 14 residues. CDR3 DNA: TGTGCCTGGAGTGTACCCGGGGGGCTGGAGACCCAGTACTTC. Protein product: CAWSVPGGLETQYF.

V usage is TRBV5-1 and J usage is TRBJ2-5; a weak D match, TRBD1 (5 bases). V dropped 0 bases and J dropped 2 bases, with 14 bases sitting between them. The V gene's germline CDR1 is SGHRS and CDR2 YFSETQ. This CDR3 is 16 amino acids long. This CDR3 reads CASSLVGRVAQETQYF. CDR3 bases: TGCGCCAGCAGCTTGGTGGGCAGGGTCGCTCAAGAGACCCAGTACTTC.

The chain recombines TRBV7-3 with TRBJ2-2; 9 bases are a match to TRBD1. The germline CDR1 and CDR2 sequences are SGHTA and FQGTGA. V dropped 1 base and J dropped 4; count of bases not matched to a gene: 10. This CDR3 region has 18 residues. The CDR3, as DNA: TGTGCCAGCAGCTTAAACCCTGGGACAGGGACGCTCACCGGGGAGCTGTTTTTT. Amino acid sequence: CASSLNPGTGTLTGELFF. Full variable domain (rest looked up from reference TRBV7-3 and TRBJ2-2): GAGVSQTPSNKVTEKGKYVELRCDPISGHTALYWYRQSLGQGPEFLIYFQGTGAADDSGLPNDRFFAVRPEGSVSTLKIQRTERGDSAVYLCASSLNPGTGTLTGELFFGEGSRLTVL.

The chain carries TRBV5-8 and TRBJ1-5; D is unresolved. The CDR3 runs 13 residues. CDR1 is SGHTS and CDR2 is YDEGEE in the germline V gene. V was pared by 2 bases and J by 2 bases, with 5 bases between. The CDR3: CASSFRGNQPQHF. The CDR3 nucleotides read TGTGCCAGCAGCTTTCGGGGCAATCAGCCCCAGCATTTT.

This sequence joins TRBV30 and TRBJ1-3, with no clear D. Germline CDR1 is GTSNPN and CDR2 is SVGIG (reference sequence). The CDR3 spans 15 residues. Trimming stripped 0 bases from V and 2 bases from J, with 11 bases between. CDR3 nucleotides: TGTGCCTGGAGTGTAGGGTCGGGGACTGGAAACACCATATATTTT. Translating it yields CAWSVGSGTGNTIYF.

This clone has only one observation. The CDR3 sequence: CASSPRGGVTDTQYF. The CDR3 nucleotides are TGTGCCAGCTCACCTCGAGGGGGTGTTACAGATACGCAGTATTTT. V gene TRBV18 combines with J gene TRBJ2-3, with D possibly being TRBD1 (6 bases). V lost 3 bases to trimming and J lost 3 bases, with 13 bases between them. From germline, CDR1 is KGHSH and CDR2 LQKENI. This CDR3 is built from 15 residues.

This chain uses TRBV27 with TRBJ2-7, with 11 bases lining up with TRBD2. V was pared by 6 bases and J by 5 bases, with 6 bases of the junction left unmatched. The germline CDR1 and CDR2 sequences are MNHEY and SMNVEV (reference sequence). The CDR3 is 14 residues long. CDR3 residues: CASSKLAGDHEQYF. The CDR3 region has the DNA TGTGCCAGCAGCAAACTAGCGGGAGACCACGAGCAGTACTTC.

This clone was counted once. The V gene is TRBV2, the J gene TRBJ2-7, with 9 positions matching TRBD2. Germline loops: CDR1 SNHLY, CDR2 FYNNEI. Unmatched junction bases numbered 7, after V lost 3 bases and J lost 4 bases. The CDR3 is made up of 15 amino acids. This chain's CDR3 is CASSEGGRAKYEQYF. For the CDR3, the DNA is TGTGCCAGCAGTGAGGGCGGGAGGGCCAAATACGAGCAGTACTTC.

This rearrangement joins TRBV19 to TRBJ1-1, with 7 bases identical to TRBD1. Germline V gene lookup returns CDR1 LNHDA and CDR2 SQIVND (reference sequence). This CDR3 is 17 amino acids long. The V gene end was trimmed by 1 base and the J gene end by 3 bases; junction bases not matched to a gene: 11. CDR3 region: CASSIGIQGRGDTEAFF. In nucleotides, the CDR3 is TGTGCCAGTAGTATAGGGATACAGGGGCGCGGGGACACTGAAGCTTTCTTT.

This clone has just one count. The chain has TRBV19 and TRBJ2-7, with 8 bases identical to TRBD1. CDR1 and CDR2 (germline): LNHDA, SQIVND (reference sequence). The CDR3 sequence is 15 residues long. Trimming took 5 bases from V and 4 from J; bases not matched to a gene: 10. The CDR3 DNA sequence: TGTGCCAGTAGTCACCCCGGGACAGGTTCTTACGAGCAGTACTTC. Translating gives CASSHPGTGSYEQYF.

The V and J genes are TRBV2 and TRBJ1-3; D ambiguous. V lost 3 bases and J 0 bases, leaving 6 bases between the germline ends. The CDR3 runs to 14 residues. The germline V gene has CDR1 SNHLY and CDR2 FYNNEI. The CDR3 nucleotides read TGTGCCAGCAGTGAGTGGAGCTCTGGAAACACCATATATTTT. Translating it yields CASSEWSSGNTIYF.

The DNA of the CDR3 is TGTGCCAGCAGCCATAGCCTCCTAGCGGGAGACCAAGAGACCCAGTACTTC. As protein: CASSHSLLAGDQETQYF. The chain uses TRBV7-9 and TRBJ2-5, with TRBD2 matching 10 bases. The CDR3 contains 17 residues. From germline, CDR1 is SEHNR and CDR2 FQNEAQ (reference sequence). The V and J ends lost 5 bases and 0 bases, in that order; junction bases with no gene match: 9.

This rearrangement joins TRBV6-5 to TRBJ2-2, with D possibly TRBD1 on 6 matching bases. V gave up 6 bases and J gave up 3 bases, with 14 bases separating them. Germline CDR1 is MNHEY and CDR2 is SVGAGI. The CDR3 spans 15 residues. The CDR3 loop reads CASSSGDEYTGELFF. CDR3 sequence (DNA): TGTGCCAGCAGCTCAGGGGATGAGTACACCGGGGAGCTGTTTTTT.